These T cell receptor beta chains were read from a single sample in a study of a mutant IDH1 vaccine in newly diagnosed glioma. Profiled with immunoSEQ multiplex PCR; TCRdb holds only in-frame clones, not every one. The sample lists around 82,000 clones, 82% occurring once. The sequencing here drew on PBMCs, taken from a glioma patient treated with radiotherapy, temozolomide or both. The receptors come from a middle-aged man with glioma. Some clones in this sample may be carry-over from other donors' samples. Each CDR3 is given with its conserved first and last residue. D genes are given only for firm matches. Clone size is given for some rows only: seen once, a few or many times, or a class if the clone is expanded.

v_gene	abundance	j_gene	d_gene	CDR3aa	CDR3nt
TRBV25-1	medium-sized	TRBJ2-3	-	CASSEYGGSTDTQYF	TGTGCCAGCAGTGAATATGGGGGGTCCACAGATACGCAGTATTTT
TRBV20-1	-	TRBJ2-3	-	CSASLGTQYF	TGCAGTGCTAGCCTAGGTACGCAGTATTTT
TRBV6-5	-	TRBJ1-3	-	CASSYSHSGGNTIYF	TGTGCCAGCAGTTACTCGCACAGCGGAGGAAACACCATATATTTT
TRBV29-1	-	TRBJ2-2	TRBD2	CSVGRGRAGGNTGELFF	TGCAGCGTGGGACGGGGGCGAGCGGGGGGAAACACCGGGGAGCTGTTTTTT
TRBV18	-	TRBJ2-1	TRBD2	CASSPPVGGAYEQFF	TGTGCCAGCTCACCACCCGTCGGGGGGGCATATGAGCAGTTCTTC
TRBV7-6	-	TRBJ1-1	-	CASSPRGSQGGNTEAFF	TGTGCCAGCAGCCCAAGGGGGTCGCAGGGAGGGAACACTGAAGCTTTCTTT
TRBV5-6	few	TRBJ1-6	-	CASSLGGSNSPLHF	TGTGCCAGCAGCTTGGGTGGTTCTAATTCACCCCTCCACTTT
TRBV27	-	TRBJ2-2	TRBD1	CASSFRQGAGELFF	TGTGCCAGCAGTTTCCGCCAGGGGGCCGGGGAGCTGTTTTTT
TRBV7-9	few	TRBJ2-7	-	CASSLASGAVYEQYF	TGTGCCAGCAGCTTAGCGAGCGGAGCGGTCTACGAGCAGTACTTC
TRBV5-6	-	TRBJ1-3	TRBD1	CASSATGGAGNTIYF	TGTGCCAGCAGCGCTACAGGGGGAGCTGGAAACACCATATATTTT
TRBV27	many	TRBJ2-7	TRBD2	CASSISRGYEQYF	TGTGCCAGCAGTATCTCGCGGGGGTACGAGCAGTACTTC
TRBV5-5	-	TRBJ2-7	-	CASSFQGANYEQYF	TGTGCCAGCAGCTTCCAGGGTGCAAACTACGAGCAGTACTTC
TRBV5-4	-	TRBJ1-1	TRBD1	CASRRTGAEAFF	TGTGCCAGCAGACGGACAGGGGCCGAAGCTTTCTTT
TRBV7-9	-	TRBJ1-6	-	CASSLAMAFISPLHF	TGTGCCAGCAGCTTAGCGATGGCGTTTATTTCACCCCTCCACTTT
TRBV27	-	TRBJ2-7	-	CASSFGTEGYEQYF	TGTGCCAGCAGTTTCGGGACCGAGGGTTACGAGCAGTACTTC
TRBV10-1	-	TRBJ1-1	-	CASSEPTDRRNTEAFF	TGCGCCAGCAGTGAGCCGACCGACAGGAGGAACACTGAAGCTTTCTTT
TRBV6-1	-	TRBJ2-7	-	CASSEYGQTYEQYF	TGTGCCAGCAGTGAATATGGGCAAACCTACGAGCAGTACTTC
TRBV7-8	once	TRBJ1-1	-	CASRGGHTEAFF	TGTGCCAGCAGGGGGGGGCACACTGAAGCTTTCTTT
TRBV15	-	TRBJ2-3	-	CATSTVTGSPYF	TGTGCCACCAGCACCGTTACCGGCTCCCCGTATTTT
TRBV2	few	TRBJ2-7	TRBD2	CASTPTRLAGEQYF	TGTGCCAGCACCCCAACTAGACTAGCTGGTGAGCAGTACTTC
TRBV7-9	-	TRBJ2-5	-	CASRRGASETQYF	TGTGCCAGCAGGAGGGGGGCCTCAGAGACCCAGTACTTC
TRBV6-6	-	TRBJ2-1	-	CASSYPGAQGDEQFF	TGTGCCAGCAGTTACCCGGGGGCGCAAGGCGATGAGCAGTTCTTC
TRBV5-6	once	TRBJ1-5	TRBD1	CASSETGQGGQPQHF	TGTGCCAGCAGCGAGACGGGACAGGGTGGCCAGCCCCAGCATTTT
TRBV7-9	-	TRBJ2-5	-	CASSLSGGKTQYF	TGTGCCAGCAGCTTATCAGGGGGGAAGACCCAGTACTTC
TRBV6-5	-	TRBJ1-6	-	CASSSHSLGPQITLHF	TGTGCCAGCAGTTCACACTCCTTAGGACCCCAAATCACCCTCCACTTT
TRBV6-1	-	TRBJ1-2	-	CASSENVYRTTNYGYTF	TGTGCCAGCAGTGAAAATGTGTACCGGACAACTAACTATGGCTACACCTTC
TRBV13	-	TRBJ2-5	TRBD2	CASTNRGVQETQYF	TGTGCCAGCACCAACCGGGGGGTTCAAGAGACCCAGTACTTC
TRBV30	-	TRBJ1-2	TRBD1	CAWSQGGGYGYTF	TGTGCCTGGTCTCAAGGGGGCGGCTATGGCTACACCTTC
TRBV30	-	TRBJ2-6	-	CAWTVGANVLTF	TGTGCGTGGACCGTTGGGGCCAACGTCCTGACTTTC
TRBV19	-	TRBJ2-5	-	CASSIGGPETQYF	TGTGCCAGTAGTATAGGGGGGCCAGAGACCCAGTACTTC
TRBV29-1	-	TRBJ2-2	TRBD1	CSARDRGNTGELFF	TGCAGCGCCCGGGACAGGGGGAACACCGGGGAGCTGTTTTTT
TRBV7-9	-	TRBJ1-2	-	CASRHQSHYGYTF	TGTGCCAGCAGGCATCAGTCGCACTATGGCTACACCTTC
TRBV6-1	few	TRBJ1-2	TRBD1	CARTGGHDGYTF	TGTGCCAGGACAGGGGGCCACGATGGCTACACCTTC
TRBV7-9	-	TRBJ2-3	-	CASSLRGGVFADTQYF	TGTGCCAGCAGCTTAAGGGGGGGAGTGTTCGCAGATACGCAGTATTTT
TRBV29-1	-	TRBJ2-7	TRBD1	CSVEQGANSYEQYF	TGCAGCGTGGAACAGGGGGCGAACTCCTACGAGCAGTACTTC